This T cell receptor beta chain stems from a study of blood T cell repertoires in COVID-19. Study details: Spain, Italy and the United States supplied samples that represented acute and convalescent COVID-19. PBMCs, B-cell-depleted T cells, or T cells were the source of the cDNA or gDNA that made up the material.

The J segment lost 1 base and the V segment lost 1 base, leaving 8 bases of the junction unmatched. This CDR3 spans 17 amino acids. Germline V gene data show CDR1 as SGHVS and CDR2 as FQNEAQ. Study processing details: Amplification of reference gene primers was used by the study to estimate nucleated cell counts. Assay used: immunoSEQ multiplex PCR; TCRdb lists only in-frame clones, some missing. That table is the source of V, J and clone size, and D and trimming were worked out from the DNA. The data hold some 200,000 clones, with 88% observed a single time. The rearrangement joins TRBV7-8 to TRBJ1-1; 8 bases agree with TRBD1. Input material: peripheral blood. This TCR derives from a man aged 50 to 60 with COVID-19, enrolled during active disease. The CDR3 DNA is TGTGCCAGCAGCTTAGTATCGACAGGGGCGGGGAACACTGAAGCTTTCTTT. Its translation is CASSLVSTGAGNTEAFF. The full variable domain, rest sourced from reference TRBV7-8 and TRBJ1-1, is GAGVSQSPRYKVAKRGQDVALRCDPISGHVSLFWYQQALGQGPEFLTYFQNEAQLDKSGLPSDRFFAERPEGSVSTLKIQRTQQEDSAVYLCASSLVSTGAGNTEAFFGQGTRLTVV.